Below, 26 T cell receptor beta chains from the same sample are listed, as sequenced in a study of blood T cell repertoires in COVID-19. The protocol was immunoSEQ multiplex PCR, while the TCRdb copy is restricted to in-frame clones and leaves out a portion. The sample lists some 87,000 clones; approximately 86% were seen once. The sample was peripheral blood. The receptors stem from a woman aged 70-85 years with active or convalescent COVID-19.

V gene TRBV7-9 combines with J gene TRBJ2-2, with 7 bases matching TRBD1. The ends lost 5 bases at V and 1 base at J; junction bases unmatched: 4. Germline assignment: CDR1 SEHNR and CDR2 FQNEAQ (reference sequence). The CDR3 covers 15 residues. In nucleotides, the CDR3 is TGTGCCAGCAGCCACTGGACAGGGAACACCGGGGAGCTGTTTTTT. As protein: CASSHWTGNTGELFF.

The chain couples TRBV6-2 or TRBV6-3 to TRBJ2-3, with TRBD2 matching over 8 bases. Germline values: CDR1 MNHEY, CDR2 SVGEGT. This CDR3 has 13 amino acids. Trimming at V came to 5 bases and at J to 6 bases, leaving 4 bases not matched to a gene. The CDR3 spells CASSPGGVDTQYF. The CDR3 DNA follows: TGTGCCAGCAGTCCCGGGGGGGTGGATACGCAGTATTTT.

The chain joins TRBV2 to TRBJ2-7; 8 bases map to TRBD1. This CDR3 is built from 15 residues. Germline loops: CDR1 SNHLY, CDR2 FYNNEI. Trimming removed 6 bases from V and 2 bases from J; junction bases left unmatched: 9. CDR3 residues: CASRETGGTPYEQYF. In DNA form, the CDR3 reads TGTGCCAGCAGGGAAACAGGGGGAACCCCCTACGAGCAGTACTTC.

As DNA, the CDR3 is TGCGCCAGCAGCCAAGACCCACAGGGGGGGGATGAAAAACTGTTTTTT. This gives the protein CASSQDPQGGDEKLFF. The chain is built from TRBV4-1 and TRBJ1-4, with 8 bases matching TRBD1. The CDR3 totals 16 residues. Germline V gene data show CDR1 as MGHRA and CDR2 as YSYEKL. Losses at the gene ends were 0 bases for V and 6 bases for J; bases not matched to a gene: 6.

This chain connects TRBV7-8 to TRBJ1-1; 8 positions agree with TRBD1. Germline V gene sequence: CDR1 SGHVS, CDR2 FQNEAQ. The CDR3 contains 15 residues. The junction had 6 bases not matched to a gene; V was cut back by 5 bases and J by 1 base. CDR3 sequence (DNA): TGTGCCAGCAGCACCCGGACAGGGACGAACACTGAAGCTTTCTTT. Residues: CASSTRTGTNTEAFF.

This clone appeared once. The rearrangement links TRBV6-5 to TRBJ1-1; 8 bases are a match to TRBD1. This CDR3 is 13 amino acids long. Per the germline V gene, CDR1 is MNHEY and CDR2 is SVGAGI. The V and J ends lost 6 bases and 5 bases, in that order; junction bases with no gene match: 5. For the CDR3, the DNA is TGTGCCAGCAGGGACAGGGAGGTGACTGAAGCTTTCTTT. Amino acids: CASRDREVTEAFF.

This chain connects TRBV7-2 to TRBJ2-2, with a tentative D call TRBD2 (5 bases). The V and J ends lost 4 bases and 2 bases respectively, with 8 bases between them. The CDR3 is 14 residues long. Per germline, CDR1 SGHTA and CDR2 FQGNSA. The CDR3 is CASSSRANTGELFF. The CDR3 coding sequence is TGTGCCAGCAGCTCGCGGGCCAACACCGGGGAGCTGTTTTTT.

The chain links TRBV27 to TRBJ1-6; TRBD1 matches at 7 bases. V lost 3 bases to trimming and J lost 7 bases; unmatched junction nucleotides: 9. The CDR3 covers 16 residues. Germline CDR1 and CDR2: MNHEY and SMNVEV (reference sequence). In DNA form, the CDR3 reads TGTGCCAGCAGTTTGGCCTTCAACAGGGGCAATTCACCCCTCCACTTT. Its protein product is CASSLAFNRGNSPLHF.

This clone was seen just once. The chain is built from TRBV7-2 and TRBJ2-3; perhaps TRBD2 as D (5 bases). This CDR3 contains 13 residues. The V gene lost 7 bases and the J gene lost 1 base, with 9 bases spanning the gap. CDR1 SGHTA and CDR2 FQGNSA come from the germline V gene. CDR3 residues: CASKRTGTDTQYF. The CDR3 DNA follows: TGTGCCAGCAAAAGGACTGGCACAGATACGCAGTATTTT.

This clone was picked up a small number of times. The rearrangement joins TRBV5-5 to TRBJ2-2; TRBD2 agrees at 14 bases. After removal of 3 bases from V and 0 bases from J, the junction contained 1 base not matched to a gene. Germline CDR1 reads SGHKS; CDR2 reads YYEKEE (reference sequence). The CDR3 covers 17 residues. This chain's CDR3 is CASSWGLAGANTGELFF. The CDR3 DNA is TGTGCCAGCAGCTGGGGACTAGCGGGAGCGAACACCGGGGAGCTGTTTTTT.

V gene TRBV28 combines with J gene TRBJ2-3; D might be TRBD2 (7 bases). Trimming cost V 4 bases and J 5 bases, with 16 bases left between them. Germline values: CDR1 MDHEN, CDR2 SYDVKM. The CDR3 consists of 15 residues. Here the CDR3 reads CASSSGTGGLDTQYF. CDR3 bases: TGTGCCAGCAGTTCGGGCACGGGGGGCCTAGATACGCAGTATTTT. Variable domain in full (rest from reference TRBV28 and TRBJ2-3): DVKVTQSSRYLVKRTGEKVFLECVQDMDHENMFWYRQDPGLGLRLIYFSYDVKMKEKGDIPEGYSVSREKKERFSLILESASTNQTSMYLCASSSGTGGLDTQYFGPGTRLTVL.

This clone has a handful of counts. The chain joins TRBV12-3 or TRBV12-4 to TRBJ1-6; D is ambiguous. Trimming cost V 5 bases and J 5 bases, with 7 bases left between them. CDR3 length: 13 residues. The CDR3 sequence: CASSVGDNSPLHF. CDR3 in DNA: TGTGCCAGCAGTGTCGGGGATAATTCACCCCTCCACTTT.

The chain carries TRBV27 and TRBJ2-1; 12 nucleotides agree with TRBD2. The trim removed 2 bases at V and 5 bases at J, leaving 13 bases unmatched. This CDR3 spans 19 amino acids. The germline gives CDR1 MNHEY, CDR2 SMNVEV (reference sequence). CDR3 sequence (DNA): TGTGCCAGCAGTTTAACCCTATTCCGACTAGCGGGGGTCCACAATGAGCAGTTCTTC. As protein: CASSLTLFRLAGVHNEQFF.

The sample holds a few counts of this clone. The chain couples TRBV3-1 (or the pseudogene TRBV3-2) to TRBJ1-6; 9 bases align to TRBD1. The CDR3 is 15 amino acids. Germline-derived CDR1 and CDR2 are LGHDT and YNNKEL (reference sequence). V lost 4 bases, J lost 6 bases, and 4 bases stayed unmatched. CDR3 coding DNA: TGTGCCAGCAGCCCCCGGGACAGGGCTAATTCACCCCTCCACTTT. Translated, it gives CASSPRDRANSPLHF.

CDR3 loop: CASSYSGTGFSQPQHF. CDR3 nucleotides: TGTGCCAGCAGTTACTCCGGGACAGGTTTCTCTCAGCCCCAGCATTTT. V is TRBV6-2 or TRBV6-3 and J is TRBJ1-5; TRBD1 matches 8 bases. J was trimmed by 6 bases and V by 0 bases; bases with no gene match: 7. There are 16 residues in the CDR3. Germline V gene data show CDR1 as MNHEY and CDR2 as SVGEGT.

The rearrangement uses TRBV20-1 and TRBJ1-5; D gene ambiguous. The germline V and J ends were trimmed by 3 bases and 7 bases, with 10 bases remaining between them. In germline, CDR1 is DFQATT, CDR2 SNEGSKA (reference sequence). The CDR3 is made up of 12 amino acids. CDR3 sequence reads: CSASSGTQPQHF. The CDR3 bases are TGCAGTGCTAGTTCGGGAACGCAGCCCCAGCATTTT.

This clone was found once. The chain recombines TRBV7-2 with TRBJ2-5; the match to TRBD2 covers 13 bases. The V segment lost 2 bases and the J segment 5 bases; nucleotides outside the gene matches: 14. The CDR3 loop spans 19 amino acids. Germline V lookup: CDR1 SGHTA, CDR2 FQGNSA. DNA for the CDR3: TGTGCCAGCAGCTTAATCTGGTCGACTAGCGGGGGGCCTCGGGAGACCCAGTACTTC. Encoded protein: CASSLIWSTSGGPRETQYF.

This chain connects TRBV24-1 to TRBJ2-4; TRBD1 might be the D (7 bases). This CDR3 spans 17 amino acids. Trimming shortened V by 7 bases and J by 4 bases, and 22 bases separated the two germline ends. Germline loops: CDR1 KGHDR, CDR2 SFDVKD. CDR3 in DNA: TGTGCCACCAGCGAGGGGGGCGGCAGGGGGAGTAAAAACATTCAGTACTTC. This translates into CATSEGGGRGSKNIQYF.

The genes are TRBV4-1 and TRBJ2-4; D is perhaps TRBD2 (5 bases). V shed 1 base and J shed 7 bases, with 14 bases lying between them. This CDR3 region has 15 residues. The germline CDR1 and CDR2 sequences are MGHRA and YSYEKL. CDR3 protein: CASSQGSLGGNIQYF. The DNA of the CDR3 is TGCGCCAGCAGCCAAGGTAGTCTGGGCGGGAACATTCAGTACTTC.

Only one count was recorded for this clone. The chain joins TRBV20-1 to TRBJ2-3, with 10 bases matching TRBD2. Germline V gives CDR1 DFQATT, CDR2 SNEGSKA (reference sequence). The CDR3 runs to 15 residues. With 3 bases clipped from V and 4 bases from J, the junction kept 7 bases outside the gene matches. In DNA, the CDR3 is TGCAGTGCTAGTAGAACTAGCGGGACGGCAGATACGCAGTATTTT. As protein: CSASRTSGTADTQYF.

The chain has TRBV18 and TRBJ2-1; 11 bases are shared with TRBD2. The V gene end was trimmed by 5 bases and the J gene end by 3 bases; junction bases not matched to a gene: 3. The V gene's germline CDR1 is KGHSH and CDR2 LQKENI. CDR3 length equals 15 residues. The CDR3 spells CASSSSGGLYNEQFF. The CDR3 bases are TGTGCCAGCTCATCTAGCGGGGGGCTCTACAATGAGCAGTTCTTC.

This clone was found a few times. The chain has TRBV15 and TRBJ1-2, with a tentative D call TRBD1 (6 bases). The CDR3 extends over 17 amino acids. V was trimmed by 1 base and J by 8 bases, leaving 23 bases between them. Germline V lookup: CDR1 LNHNV, CDR2 YYDKDF (reference sequence). Here the CDR3 reads CATSRAFGGRAVGGYTF. The CDR3 region has the DNA TGTGCCACCAGCAGAGCTTTTGGGGGCAGGGCGGTGGGAGGCTACACCTTC.

The chain employs TRBV7-2 and TRBJ2-5, with 7 bases fitting TRBD1. J gave up 5 bases and V 3 bases, and 6 bases lay outside the gene matches. Per germline, CDR1 SGHTA and CDR2 FQGNSA. The CDR3 has 14 residues. CDR3 residues: CASSLVRGQETQYF. The CDR3 coding sequence is TGTGCCAGCAGCTTGGTGAGGGGGCAGGAGACCCAGTACTTC.

This chain joins TRBV7-9 and TRBJ1-2; tentative D call: TRBD1 (5 bases). V dropped 0 bases and J dropped 5 bases, with 10 bases sitting between them. CDR1 is SEHNR and CDR2 is FQNEAQ in the germline V gene (reference sequence). The length of the CDR3 is 14 residues. CDR3 region: CASSLAQDSYGYTF. The CDR3 DNA is TGTGCCAGCAGCTTAGCGCAAGACAGTTATGGCTACACCTTC.

The chain links TRBV12-3 or TRBV12-4 to TRBJ2-7; D might be TRBD1 (5 bases). The ends were cut back, 7 bases at V and 6 bases at J, with 16 bases in the middle. This CDR3 has 13 residues. CDR3 in amino acids: CASTQRGASEQYF. CDR3 nucleotide sequence: TGTGCCAGCACTCAACGTGGGGCCAGCGAGCAGTACTTC.

The chain links TRBV5-4 to TRBJ2-7; 7 positions agree with TRBD1. V lost 4 bases and J lost 2; bases outside the gene matches: 18. From germline, CDR1 is SGHNT and CDR2 YYREEE (reference sequence). The CDR3 has 18 residues. CDR3 coding DNA: TGTGCCAGCAGCACAATGAGACAGGGAGCGGTGGCTACCTACGAGCAGTACTTC. This gives the protein CASSTMRQGAVATYEQYF.